These 23 T cell receptor beta chains were all obtained from the same sample, sequenced in a study of blood T cell repertoires in COVID-19. Profiled with immunoSEQ multiplex PCR; TCRdb holds only in-frame clones, not every one. The table shows roughly 280,000 clones, with roughly 90% occurring only once. The specimen sequenced was peripheral blood. Receptor source: a man younger than 45 with active or convalescent COVID-19.

The chain carries TRBV24-1 and TRBJ2-3, with D possibly TRBD1 on 5 matching bases. Between the trimmed V and J ends, which lost 4 bases and 1 base, there was a span of 8 bases. The germline V gene encodes CDR1 KGHDR and CDR2 SFDVKD. The CDR3 is made up of 14 amino acids. DNA for the CDR3: TGTGCCACCAGTGACGCGACAGGCACAGATACGCAGTATTTT. It yields the protein CATSDATGTDTQYF.

The table lists this clone with a count of one. CDR3 in amino acids: CSVEKGTGGVYGYTF. In DNA, the CDR3 is TGCAGCGTCGAAAAGGGGACAGGGGGCGTCTATGGCTACACCTTC. The V and J genes are TRBV29-1 and TRBJ1-2, with 12 bases lining up with TRBD1. The germline CDR1 and CDR2 sequences are SQVTM and ANQGSEA. The CDR3 is 15 amino acids. J lost 4 bases, V lost 6 bases, and 9 bases had no gene match.

This clone was recorded a few times. The rearrangement uses TRBV3-1 (or the pseudogene TRBV3-2) and TRBJ1-2; TRBD1 agrees at 7 bases. In germline, CDR1 is LGHDT, CDR2 YNNKEL (reference sequence). The CDR3 spans 14 residues. The V and J ends lost 8 bases and 8 bases, in that order; junction bases with no gene match: 14. CDR3 amino acids: CASQGGPGAYGYTF. The CDR3 nucleotides read TGTGCCAGCCAGGGGGGTCCAGGGGCCTACGGCTACACCTTC.

The chain uses TRBV10-3 and TRBJ2-1, with 7 bases identical to TRBD1. CDR3 length: 17 amino acids. The ends lost 6 bases at V and 3 bases at J; junction bases unmatched: 14. Per the germline V gene, CDR1 is ENHRY and CDR2 is SYGVKD. The CDR3 loop is CAIRGASTGIFYNEQFF. Here the CDR3 DNA reads TGTGCCATCAGGGGAGCCTCGACAGGGATTTTCTACAATGAGCAGTTCTTC.

CDR3 amino acids: CASSKGGGTVYQETQYF. The CDR3 DNA follows: TGTGCCAGCAGCAAAGGGGGCGGGACAGTTTACCAAGAGACCCAGTACTTC. The genes are TRBV21-1 and TRBJ2-5; the table calls TRBD1, which could not be checked here. TRBV21-1 counts as a pseudogene. The CDR3 contains 17 residues.

Only a few counts were recorded for this clone. The V and J genes are TRBV7-8 and TRBJ1-5; 9 nucleotides line up with TRBD1. The CDR3 sequence is 18 residues long. CDR1 is SGHVS, CDR2 FQNEAQ, per germline. V lost 4 bases, J lost 5 bases, and 15 bases stayed unmatched. The CDR3 region has the DNA TGTGCCAGCAGCTCAGATCGACTAGGGACAGGGTCCCATCAGCCCCAGCATTTT. As protein: CASSSDRLGTGSHQPQHF.

The rearrangement links TRBV4-1 to TRBJ1-2, with 7 positions matching TRBD1. Germline loops: CDR1 MGHRA, CDR2 YSYEKL. There are 17 residues in the CDR3. Trimming removed 1 base from V and 0 bases from J; junction bases left unmatched: 8. The CDR3, as DNA: TGCGCCAGCAGCCAAGCCTCCCGGACAGGAGCTAACTATGGCTACACCTTC. Translated, it gives CASSQASRTGANYGYTF.

The table lists this clone with a count of one. This chain connects TRBV2 to TRBJ1-2, with TRBD1 as a possible D gene (6 bases). Looked up from germline, CDR1 is SNHLY and CDR2 is FYNNEI. The V end was cut by 4 bases, the J end by 3 bases, with 9 bases between. The CDR3 extends over 13 amino acids. The CDR3 spells CASSGGGHYGYTF. Here the CDR3 DNA reads TGTGCCAGCAGTGGCGGGGGGCACTATGGCTACACCTTC. Full variable domain (remainder filled in from reference TRBV2 and TRBJ1-2): EPEVTQTPSHQVTQMGQEVILRCVPISNHLYFYWYRQILGQKVEFLVSFYNNEISEKSEIFDDQFSVERPDGSNFTLKIRSTKLEDSAMYFCASSGGGHYGYTFGSGTRLTVV.

The chain has TRBV5-1 and TRBJ2-2, with D unclear. The CDR3 spans 13 residues. Germline lookup yields CDR1 SGHRS and CDR2 YFSETQ. Trimming removed 6 bases at V and 5 bases at J, with 11 bases between. The CDR3 loop reads CASNSGATGELFF. Written as DNA, the CDR3 is TGCGCCAGCAACTCAGGCGCGACCGGGGAGCTGTTTTTT.

V gene TRBV4-2 combines with J gene TRBJ2-1; 8 bases agree with TRBD2. Trimming removed 0 bases from V and 3 bases from J; junction bases left unmatched: 10. Germline CDR1 and CDR2: LGHNA and YNFKEQ. CDR3 length equals 18 residues. CDR3 sequence: CASSQDSLRGDRYNEQFF. As DNA, the CDR3 is TGTGCCAGCAGCCAAGATTCGTTGCGGGGGGATCGCTACAATGAGCAGTTCTTC.

The rearrangement links TRBV19 to TRBJ1-2; TRBD1 matches 7 bases. CDR3 length equals 14 residues. Germline-derived CDR1 and CDR2 are LNHDA and SQIVND (reference sequence). With 6 bases clipped from V and 4 bases from J, the junction kept 8 bases outside the gene matches. Written as DNA, the CDR3 is TGTGCCAGTAGGGCTGATCGGGACAGCTATGGCTACACCTTC. This encodes CASRADRDSYGYTF.

J is TRBJ2-4 and V is TRBV3-1 (or the pseudogene TRBV3-2); the match to TRBD2 covers 8 bases. The CDR3 spans 16 residues. CDR1 and CDR2 from the germline V gene are LGHDT and YNNKEL (reference sequence). V was clipped by 1 base and J by 4 bases; unmatched bases: 6. The CDR3 region is CASSQGVTGGKNIQYF. CDR3 bases: TGTGCCAGCAGCCAAGGGGTGACGGGGGGGAAAAACATTCAGTACTTC.

A single count supports this clone. The chain joins TRBV18 to TRBJ1-4; TRBD1 agrees at 8 bases. The CDR3 sequence is 16 residues long. Germline loops: CDR1 KGHSH, CDR2 LQKENI. The ends lost 2 bases at V and 5 bases at J; junction bases unmatched: 7. CDR3 sequence: CASSPGTGGTNEKLFF. CDR3 bases: TGTGCCAGCTCACCAGGGACAGGAGGGACGAATGAAAAACTGTTTTTT.

The chain employs TRBV7-2 and TRBJ2-7; D is ambiguous. From germline, CDR1 is SGHTA and CDR2 FQGNSA. V lost 1 base and J 2 bases, leaving 6 bases between the germline ends. This CDR3 region has 13 residues. CDR3 coding DNA: TGTGCCAGCAGCTTAGGGCGGACCTACGAGCAGTACTTC. Protein product: CASSLGRTYEQYF.

The chain employs TRBV6-4 and TRBJ1-2, with D unclear. Germline CDR1 MRHNA, CDR2 SNTAGT. Trimming took 5 bases from V and 7 from J, leaving 14 bases between them. The CDR3 is made up of 13 amino acids. This chain's CDR3 is CASSSTTNSGYTF. CDR3 DNA sequence: TGTGCCAGCAGTTCCACGACTAATTCTGGCTACACCTTC.

The V call is TRBV6-5, the J call TRBJ1-5; 7 bases agree with TRBD1. This CDR3 is built from 15 residues. Germline V gene sequence: CDR1 MNHEY, CDR2 SVGAGI. The V segment lost 6 bases and the J segment 3 bases; nucleotides outside the gene matches: 8. Here the CDR3 reads CASRLTGMLNQPQHF. In nucleotides, the CDR3 is TGTGCCAGCAGATTGACAGGGATGCTCAATCAGCCCCAGCATTTT.

The chain couples TRBV19 to TRBJ1-4; D not resolved. The CDR3 covers 15 residues. Germline loops: CDR1 LNHDA, CDR2 SQIVND (reference sequence). Trimming stripped 3 bases from V and 0 bases from J, with 8 bases between. This CDR3 is CASSIGQPTNEKLFF. The CDR3 region has the DNA TGTGCCAGTAGTATTGGGCAGCCAACTAATGAAAAACTGTTTTTT.

V is TRBV6-5 and J is TRBJ2-1; 12 bases line up with TRBD1. CDR1 is MNHEY and CDR2 is SVGAGI in the germline V gene. V dropped 2 bases and J dropped 9; count of bases not matched to a gene: 8. The CDR3 extends over 16 amino acids. The CDR3 region is CASSYAPGQGAREQFF. The CDR3 DNA is TGTGCCAGCAGTTACGCACCGGGACAGGGGGCGCGTGAGCAGTTCTTC.

The V call is TRBV15, the J call TRBJ1-1; no definite D call. Germline loops: CDR1 LNHNV, CDR2 YYDKDF (reference sequence). V was trimmed by 0 bases and J by 1 base, leaving 3 bases between them. There are 13 residues in the CDR3. Here the CDR3 reads CATSRDRNTEAFF. In DNA, the CDR3 is TGTGCCACCAGCAGAGACAGGAACACTGAAGCTTTCTTT.

The V and J genes are TRBV9 and TRBJ1-6; 8 bases fit TRBD1. This CDR3 has 16 amino acids. V shed 3 bases, J shed 7 bases, and the junction held 9 bases outside the gene matches. CDR1 is SGDLS and CDR2 is YYNGEE in the germline V gene. CDR3 region: CASSAQGTGRNSPLHF. DNA of the CDR3: TGTGCCAGCAGCGCACAAGGGACAGGCCGAAATTCACCCCTCCACTTT.

The genes are TRBV4-3 and TRBJ1-2, with 9 bases that match TRBD1. V gave up 3 bases and J gave up 4 bases; unmatched junction bases: 9. The CDR3 has 16 residues. Germline V lookup: CDR1 LGHNA, CDR2 YSLEER. For the CDR3, the DNA is TGCGCCAGCAGCCAGAGGACAGGGGCCTCTTCCTATGGCTACACCTTC. Its translation: CASSQRTGASSYGYTF.

On this clone itself: The junction differs from germline at one of its ends, possibly a read error. The V and J genes are TRBV7-8 and TRBJ1-1, with 10 bases that match TRBD1. Per germline, CDR1 SGHVS and CDR2 FQNEAQ. This CDR3 comprises 17 residues. CDR3 in amino acids: CASSLRGQGRLNAEAFF. The CDR3 nucleotides are TGTGCCAGCAGCTTACGGGGACAGGGGAGGTTGAACGCTGAAGCTTTCTTT.

The V gene is TRBV7-8, the J gene TRBJ1-5; weak D call: TRBD1 (6 bases). Germline CDR1 is SGHVS and CDR2 is FQNEAQ. The V end lost 4 bases, the J end lost 7 bases, and 11 bases lay between the germline ends. There are 13 residues in the CDR3. The CDR3 DNA sequence: TGTGCCAGCAGCTCGACAGGATCCCAGCCCCAGCATTTT. Its translation is CASSSTGSQPQHF.